A selection of T cell receptor beta chains follows, all from one sample in a study of blood T cell repertoires in COVID-19. This table comes from immunoSEQ multiplex PCR, and its TCRdb copy is limited to in-frame clones, with some not included. The top ten clones hold less than 10% of a sample with around 100,000 clones, around four fifths of them seen once. Specimen: peripheral blood. The receptors were gathered from a man aged 35 to 55 with active or convalescent COVID-19. Each CDR3 is given with its conserved first and last residue. Each record gives: V gene, clone size, J gene, D gene, CDR3 DNA, CDR3 protein. A D gene is named only where the DNA matches it firmly. Rows give clone size only sometimes, using once, few, many, or a class for an expanded clone.

V gene: TRBV11-2; clone size: once; J gene: TRBJ2-1; D gene: -; CDR3 DNA: TGTGCCAGCAGCTTAGAGGGCGTGGGTGAGCAGTTCTTC; CDR3 protein: CASSLEGVGEQFF
V gene: TRBV15; clone size: -; J gene: TRBJ2-5; D gene: -; CDR3 DNA: TGTGCCACCAGCGTTAAATCGGAGACCCAGTACTTC; CDR3 protein: CATSVKSETQYF
V gene: TRBV5-1; clone size: -; J gene: TRBJ1-6; D gene: -; CDR3 DNA: TGCGCCAGCAGCCCAGGACAGAGCTCCTATAATTCACCCCTCCACTTT; CDR3 protein: CASSPGQSSYNSPLHF
V gene: TRBV6-2/TRBV6-3; clone size: -; J gene: TRBJ1-6; D gene: TRBD1; CDR3 DNA: TGTGCCAGCAGTGCCCTGACAGGGAGGCAGTCACCCCTCCACTTT; CDR3 protein: CASSALTGRQSPLHF
V gene: TRBV5-4; clone size: -; J gene: TRBJ1-6; D gene: TRBD1; CDR3 DNA: TGTGCCAGCTCTCTCCTGGGACAGAATAATTCACCCCTCCACTTT; CDR3 protein: CASSLLGQNNSPLHF
V gene: TRBV19; clone size: -; J gene: TRBJ2-1; D gene: -; CDR3 DNA: TGTGCCAGTAGTATAGGGGGGGGGCGCTACAATGAGCAGTTCTTC; CDR3 protein: CASSIGGGRYNEQFF
V gene: TRBV5-1; clone size: few; J gene: TRBJ2-7; D gene: -; CDR3 DNA: TGCGCCAGCAGCTTGGCCGCAGGGTACGAGCAGTACTTC; CDR3 protein: CASSLAAGYEQYF
V gene: TRBV5-1; clone size: -; J gene: TRBJ1-3; D gene: -; CDR3 DNA: TGCGCCAGCAGCTTGGACAGGGCTAATGGAAACACCATATATTTT; CDR3 protein: CASSLDRANGNTIYF
V gene: TRBV3-1/TRBV3-2; clone size: -; J gene: TRBJ1-6; D gene: -; CDR3 DNA: TGTGCCAGCAGCCAAGGTCCAGATTCACCCCTCCACTTT; CDR3 protein: CASSQGPDSPLHF
V gene: TRBV7-9; clone size: -; J gene: TRBJ2-7; D gene: TRBD1; CDR3 DNA: TGTGCCAGCGGACAGGGGCGCTACGAGCAGTACTTC; CDR3 protein: CASGQGRYEQYF
V gene: TRBV12-3/TRBV12-4; clone size: few; J gene: TRBJ2-7; D gene: -; CDR3 DNA: TGTGCCAGCAGTTTGAGGGAAATCTACGAGCAGTACTTC; CDR3 protein: CASSLREIYEQYF
V gene: TRBV4-3; clone size: -; J gene: TRBJ2-1; D gene: -; CDR3 DNA: TGCGCCAGCAGCCCCTTTCACCGCGGGGATGAGCAGTTCTTC; CDR3 protein: CASSPFHRGDEQFF
V gene: TRBV9; clone size: -; J gene: TRBJ2-3; D gene: -; CDR3 DNA: TGTGCCAGCAGCCCACGAACAGGGTTCTCCACAGATACGCAGTATTTT; CDR3 protein: CASSPRTGFSTDTQYF
V gene: TRBV5-8; clone size: -; J gene: TRBJ2-6; D gene: -; CDR3 DNA: TGTGCCAGCAGCATTTACTCTGGGGCCAACGTCCTGACTTTC; CDR3 protein: CASSIYSGANVLTF
V gene: TRBV9; clone size: -; J gene: TRBJ2-2; D gene: -; CDR3 DNA: TGTGCCAGCAGCGTAGGTATCCCGGGGTTTGACACCGGGGAGCTGTTTTTT; CDR3 protein: CASSVGIPGFDTGELFF
V gene: TRBV6-5; clone size: -; J gene: TRBJ1-4; D gene: -; CDR3 DNA: TGTGCCAGCATGGGGGGGTGGGATGAAAAACTGTTTTTT; CDR3 protein: CASMGGWDEKLFF
V gene: TRBV4-3; clone size: once; J gene: TRBJ1-2; D gene: -; CDR3 DNA: TGCGCCAGCAGCCAGTCGGGGGTCCAAGGCTACACCTTC; CDR3 protein: CASSQSGVQGYTF
V gene: TRBV4-3; clone size: -; J gene: TRBJ2-5; D gene: -; CDR3 DNA: TGCGCCAGCAGCCAAGAAGCAGGTCAAGAGACCCAGTACTTC; CDR3 protein: CASSQEAGQETQYF
V gene: TRBV10-3; clone size: -; J gene: TRBJ1-2; D gene: TRBD1; CDR3 DNA: TGTGCCATCAGTGCCTCAACAGGGGTGGCCTATGGCTACACCTTC; CDR3 protein: CAISASTGVAYGYTF
V gene: TRBV19; clone size: -; J gene: TRBJ1-1; D gene: -; CDR3 DNA: TGTGCCAGTAGTATAGCCAGGGGGAACACTGAAGCTTTCTTT; CDR3 protein: CASSIARGNTEAFF
V gene: TRBV6-5; clone size: -; J gene: TRBJ1-5; D gene: TRBD1; CDR3 DNA: TGTGCCAGCAGACCCACAGGGGCCGGCAATCAGCCCCAGCATTTT; CDR3 protein: CASRPTGAGNQPQHF
V gene: TRBV6-5; clone size: -; J gene: TRBJ1-6; D gene: TRBD1; CDR3 DNA: TGTGCCAGCACGGGACAGGGAACCACCTCACCCCTCCACTTT; CDR3 protein: CASTGQGTTSPLHF
V gene: TRBV29-1; clone size: -; J gene: TRBJ1-5; D gene: -; CDR3 DNA: TGCAGCGTTGGGGAGGGAGGGGGCAATCAGCCCCAGCATTTT; CDR3 protein: CSVGEGGGNQPQHF
V gene: TRBV10-2; clone size: -; J gene: TRBJ2-3; D gene: TRBD1; CDR3 DNA: TGCGCCAGCAGGGACAGGGCAGGAACAGATACGCAGTATTTT; CDR3 protein: CASRDRAGTDTQYF
V gene: TRBV19; clone size: -; J gene: TRBJ1-1; D gene: -; CDR3 DNA: TGTGCCAGTAGTATGGGGAGTGCCGGGAACACTGAAGCTTTCTTT; CDR3 protein: CASSMGSAGNTEAFF
V gene: TRBV12-3/TRBV12-4; clone size: -; J gene: TRBJ2-5; D gene: -; CDR3 DNA: TGTGCCAGCACCCAGCAGGTTGGAGAGACCCAGTACTTC; CDR3 protein: CASTQQVGETQYF
V gene: TRBV2; clone size: -; J gene: TRBJ1-2; D gene: -; CDR3 DNA: TGTGCCAGCAGTGAAGTGTCAGGGAACTATGGCTACACCTTC; CDR3 protein: CASSEVSGNYGYTF
V gene: TRBV7-6; clone size: -; J gene: TRBJ2-5; D gene: -; CDR3 DNA: TGTGCCAGCAGCTTAGGACCAGAACGGAGTGGAGAGACCCAGTACTTC; CDR3 protein: CASSLGPERSGETQYF
V gene: TRBV7-9; clone size: -; J gene: TRBJ2-1; D gene: -; CDR3 DNA: TGTGCCAGCAGCTTAATGGCCGGGTACGGGGAGCAGTTCTTC; CDR3 protein: CASSLMAGYGEQFF
V gene: TRBV19; clone size: -; J gene: TRBJ2-2; D gene: -; CDR3 DNA: TGTGCCAGTAGTTCTGGGGGCAGCGCCGGGGAGCTGTTTTTT; CDR3 protein: CASSSGGSAGELFF